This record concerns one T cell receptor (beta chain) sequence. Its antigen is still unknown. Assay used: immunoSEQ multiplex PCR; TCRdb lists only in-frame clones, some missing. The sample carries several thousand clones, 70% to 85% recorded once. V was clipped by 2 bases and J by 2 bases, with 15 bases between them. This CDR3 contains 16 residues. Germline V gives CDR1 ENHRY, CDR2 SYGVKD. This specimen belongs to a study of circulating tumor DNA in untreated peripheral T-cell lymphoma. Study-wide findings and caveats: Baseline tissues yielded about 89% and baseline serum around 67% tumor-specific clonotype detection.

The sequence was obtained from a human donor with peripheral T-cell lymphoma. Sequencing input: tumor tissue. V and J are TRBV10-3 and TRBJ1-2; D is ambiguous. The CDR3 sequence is CAISEVFTAPNYGYTF. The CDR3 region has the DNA TGTGCCATCAGTGAGGTTTTTACAGCGCCGAACTATGGCTACACCTTC.